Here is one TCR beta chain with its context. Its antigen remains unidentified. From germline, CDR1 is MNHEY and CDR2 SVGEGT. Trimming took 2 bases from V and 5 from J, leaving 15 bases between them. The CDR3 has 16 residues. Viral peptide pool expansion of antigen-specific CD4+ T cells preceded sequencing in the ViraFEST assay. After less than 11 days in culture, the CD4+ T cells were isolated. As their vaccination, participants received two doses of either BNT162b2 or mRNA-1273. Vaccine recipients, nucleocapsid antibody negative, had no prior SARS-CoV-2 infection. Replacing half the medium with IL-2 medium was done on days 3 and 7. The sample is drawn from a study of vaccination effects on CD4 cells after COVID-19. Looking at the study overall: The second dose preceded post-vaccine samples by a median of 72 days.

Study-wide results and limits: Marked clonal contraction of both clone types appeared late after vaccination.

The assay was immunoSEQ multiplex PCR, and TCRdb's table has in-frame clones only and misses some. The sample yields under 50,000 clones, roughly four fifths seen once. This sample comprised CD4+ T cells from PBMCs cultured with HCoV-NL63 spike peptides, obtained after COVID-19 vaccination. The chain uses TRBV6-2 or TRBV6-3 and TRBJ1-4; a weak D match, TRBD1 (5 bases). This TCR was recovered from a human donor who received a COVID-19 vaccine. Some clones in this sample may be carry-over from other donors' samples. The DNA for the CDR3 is TGTGCCAGCAGTTACAGGGACGCAGGCCGAAATGAAAAACTGTTTTTT. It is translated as CASSYRDAGRNEKLFF.